What follows are 11 T cell receptor beta chains derived from one specimen sequenced in a study of identifying expanded T cells in peripheral blood. The method was immunoSEQ multiplex PCR; TCRdb's version includes in-frame clones alone and lacks a portion of them. The data hold 100,000 or so clones, with around nine tenths observed a single time. The specimen sequenced was blood. Source of these receptors: a person aged 18 to 75 in good health.

The J gene is TRBJ1-2, the V gene TRBV7-2; a possible D gene is TRBD1 (5 bases). The CDR3 length is 12 residues. V was clipped by 5 bases and J by 8 bases, with 12 bases between them. Germline V gene sequence: CDR1 SGHTA, CDR2 FQGNSA. As DNA, the CDR3 is TGTGCCAGCAGCCCTGCATGGGGGGGCTACACCTTC. Protein sequence: CASSPAWGGYTF. Variable domain in full (rest from reference TRBV7-2 and TRBJ1-2): GAGVSQSPSNKVTEKGKDVELRCDPISGHTALYWYRQSLGQGLEFLIYFQGNSAPDKSGLPSDRFSAERTGGSVSTLTIQRTQQEDSAVYLCASSPAWGGYTFGSGTRLTVV.

The chain employs TRBV7-2 and TRBJ2-7, with 16 bases identical to TRBD2. V shed 5 bases, J shed 4 bases, and the junction held 11 bases outside the gene matches. This CDR3 spans 18 amino acids. Germline CDR1 SGHTA, CDR2 FQGNSA. The CDR3 DNA is TGTGCCAGCAGCCCACCCCCGGGACTAGCGGGGGGGACGTACGAGCAGTACTTC. Protein product: CASSPPPGLAGGTYEQYF.

The chain links TRBV5-5 to TRBJ1-2; 7 positions agree with TRBD1. With V trimmed by 0 bases and J by 5 bases, 7 bases remained unmatched. The germline V gene has CDR1 SGHKS and CDR2 YYEKEE (reference sequence). The CDR3 length is 15 residues. CDR3 coding DNA: TGTGCCAGCAGCTTGGCCCCGGGACAGATATATGGCTACACCTTC. Translated: CASSLAPGQIYGYTF.

The CDR3 nucleotides read TGTGCCAGCAGCTTGCGGCAGCCAGGGTATTTCCACGAGCAGTACTTC. This encodes CASSLRQPGYFHEQYF. The V and J genes are TRBV7-6 and TRBJ2-7, with D possibly TRBD1 on 5 matching bases. This CDR3 contains 16 residues. The V gene's germline CDR1 is SGHVS and CDR2 FNYEAQ. Trimming left V 3 bases short and J 5 bases short, with 20 bases between.

CDR3: CASSFGSGEKLFF. The CDR3 bases are TGTGCCAGCAGCTTTGGTTCTGGGGAAAAACTGTTTTTT. V and J are TRBV7-2 and TRBJ1-4; no clear D. The CDR3 loop spans 13 amino acids. Trimming left V 3 bases short and J 8 bases short, with 10 bases between. Germline CDR1 reads SGHTA; CDR2 reads FQGNSA.

This clone was detected only a few times. This sequence joins TRBV30 and TRBJ1-2; a possible D gene is TRBD1 (6 bases). Germline CDR1 reads GTSNPN; CDR2 reads SVGIG (reference sequence). The CDR3 totals 13 residues. Trimming took 5 bases from V and 4 from J, leaving 14 bases between them. The DNA for the CDR3 is TGTGCCTGGGACGGGGGGGCCTCCTATGGCTACACCTTC. Translation: CAWDGGASYGYTF.

J is TRBJ1-2 and V is TRBV20-1; D is ambiguous. The V gene lost 6 bases and the J gene lost 7 bases, with 3 bases spanning the gap. The CDR3 has 8 residues. CDR1 and CDR2 from the germline V gene are DFQATT and SNEGSKA (reference sequence). CDR3 nucleotide sequence: TGCAGTGCCTCTGGCTACACCTTC. Its protein is CSASGYTF.

This rearrangement joins TRBV18 to TRBJ1-1; no firm D call. The CDR3 runs 16 residues. Germline V gene lookup returns CDR1 KGHSH and CDR2 LQKENI. V lost 3 bases and J lost 1, with 15 bases in between. The CDR3 DNA sequence: TGTGCCAGCTCACCGTCTTCTGTTAACGGGAACACTGAAGCTTTCTTT. It specifies CASSPSSVNGNTEAFF.

This clone was seen a few times. The chain is built from TRBV19 and TRBJ2-6, with D unclear. This CDR3 region has 18 residues. Germline V gene lookup returns CDR1 LNHDA and CDR2 SQIVND (reference sequence). Trimming took off 7 bases at V and 2 bases at J, with 21 bases between the two ends. The CDR3 DNA is TGTGCCAGTACGTTGGATGGGGTACTGCCCACTGGGGCCAACGTCCTGACTTTC. Its translation: CASTLDGVLPTGANVLTF.

The chain uses TRBV29-1 and TRBJ1-2; D is undetermined. Germline V CDR1 and CDR2: SQVTM, ANQGSEA. The CDR3 is made up of 11 amino acids. Trimming pared 6 bases from V and 4 bases from J, leaving 9 bases between. The CDR3 spells CSVSLFYGYTF. The CDR3, as DNA: TGCAGCGTATCTCTCTTCTATGGCTACACCTTC.

The chain is built from TRBV19 and TRBJ2-3; either TRBD1 or TRBD2 may supply D (5 bases each). The V and J ends lost 4 bases and 9 bases respectively, with 20 bases between them. The germline V gene encodes CDR1 LNHDA and CDR2 SQIVND (reference sequence). CDR3 length: 15 residues. CDR3 region: CASSNGGGHHGTQYF. In DNA, the CDR3 is TGTGCCAGTAGTAATGGGGGTGGACATCATGGGACGCAGTATTTT.